The present TCR beta chain was sequenced within a study of T cells expressing NK-cell markers (dated by TCRdb to between 2020 and 2021). About the study as a whole: Roughly 8 donors provided sorted CD3+CD56+NKG2C+, CD3+CD56+NKG2C- and CD3+CD56-NKG2C+ T-cell subsets, whose TCR beta-chain repertoires were profiled. Of the eight sequenced donors, seven were found to be HCMV-seropositive and one was found to be HCMV-seronegative. Randomly selected healthy volunteers, three men and five women, were used as the eight sequenced donors. The libraries were sequenced on Illumina HiSeq 2000/2500, MiSeq or NextSeq, producing 2 x 150 bp reads. Results the study describes overall, beyond this receptor: Those dominant clonotypes were again the most abundant among CD3+CD56-NKG2C+ cells in a handful of donors, at roughly 25-60.1%. Whether the expanded NKG2C-expressing T cell clones were specific for HCMV antigens was left unclear. For five or six donors, the dominant CD3+CD56+NKG2C+ clonotypes were among the top 10 CD8+ clonotypes and accounted for 1.0-7.0% of CD8+ T cells.

Note on this clonotype: What antigen it recognizes has not been identified.

Taken from cysteine to phenylalanine, the CDR3 has 14 residues. The DNA is unrecorded. As encoded in the germline V gene (reference sequence), CDR1 is SGHNT while CDR2 is YYREEE. To determine HCMV serostatus, a commercial ELISA kit was used to detect HCMV-specific IgG in serum. Peripheral blood mononuclear cells were isolated from blood by Ficoll density gradient centrifugation. TCRdb shows the sequencer as Illumina HiSeq 2000. TCR beta cDNA libraries were prepared using 5'RACE template switching, which introduced a universal primer site and unique molecular identifiers. Priming for cDNA synthesis came from the TCR beta constant segment, and two successive PCR amplification steps followed. The authors processed their data as follows. MIGEC was used to demultiplex reads and group the reads by UMI, and MiTCR was used to assemble and quantify clonotypes. To exclude erroneous sequences, any TCR cDNA sequence not supported by at least two reads was discarded. The tcR package was used for downstream repertoire analysis, and clonotypes were matched between fractions using CDR3 nucleotide sequence together with V segment. Antigen specificity was annotated against VDJdb with VDJmatch, allowing one amino acid substitution in CDR3. The reads were reprocessed in TCRdb, with one entry per CDR3 protein sequence and no accompanying DNA. TCRdb's processing, not the authors', yielded these V and J calls. Per the sample table, the count is roughly 280,000 distinct CDR3 sequences. Around 0.4% of the sample rests with the top ten.

The sequence came from a man in his late teens or twenties in good health. Donor details come from another sample of the same person, matched by shared clones. The rearranged segments are TRBV5-4 and TRBJ1-5. The sample was blood T cells: a sorted CD56 or NKG2C T cell subset, CD4+ or CD8+ T cells, or bulk PBMC T cells (not recorded which). The CDR3 sequence is CASSFGQGNQPQHF. Supplemented by the reference TRBV5-4 and TRBJ1-5 proteins around the CDR3, the complete variable domain is ETGVTQSPTHLIKTRGQQVTLRCSSQSGHNTVSWYQQALGQGPQFIFQYYREEENGRGNFPPRFSGLQFPNYSSELNVNALELDDSALYLCASSFGQGNQPQHFGDGTRLSIL.